Shown below are 17 T cell receptor beta chains from a single sample sequenced in a study of OX40 agonist ivuxolimab in advanced cancers. Assay used: immunoSEQ multiplex PCR; TCRdb lists only in-frame clones, some missing. The sample lists fewer than 95,000 clones, about 84% occurring once. Sequenced here: CD4+ or CD8+ T cells sorted from blood, sampled in a trial of the OX40 agonist ivuxolimab. The source of these receptors is an adult with an advanced solid tumor such as melanoma, head and neck, liver or kidney cancer.

The chain links TRBV10-3 to TRBJ2-5; D remains ambiguous. The J call may be incorrect, as the DNA end agrees better with TRBJ2-7. Germline V gives CDR1 ENHRY, CDR2 SYGVKD. The CDR3 is 14 residues long. The CDR3 region has the DNA TGTGCCATCAGTGGGGGTGGAACTTCCTACGAGCAGTACTTC. It codes for CAISGGGTSYEQYF.

This clone was counted a few times. The J gene is TRBJ2-2, the V gene TRBV11-3; D call uncertain. The germline V gene encodes CDR1 SGHNT and CDR2 YENEEA. The CDR3 length is 13 residues. V was shortened by 4 bases and J by 6 bases, with 9 bases between the two germline ends. The DNA for the CDR3 is TGTGCCAGCAGCTCGACTCCGGCCGGGGAGCTGTTTTTT. This sequence encodes CASSSTPAGELFF.

V usage is TRBV7-9 and J usage is TRBJ1-2; D is perhaps TRBD1 (5 bases). CDR3 length equals 13 residues. The V gene lost 0 bases and the J gene lost 6 bases, with 8 bases spanning the gap. Germline CDR1 SEHNR, CDR2 FQNEAQ (reference sequence). The CDR3 sequence: CASSLALGDGYTF. The CDR3 DNA is TGTGCCAGCAGCTTAGCGCTAGGGGATGGCTACACCTTC.

The chain joins TRBV18 to TRBJ2-1, with 10 nucleotides matching TRBD2. This CDR3 spans 15 amino acids. Germline loops: CDR1 KGHSH, CDR2 LQKENI. V shed 3 bases, J shed 5 bases, and the junction held 4 bases outside the gene matches. As DNA, the CDR3 is TGTGCCAGCTCACCGGCTAGCGGGAGAAACAATGAGCAGTTCTTC. It specifies CASSPASGRNNEQFF.

A single count supports this clone. V is TRBV5-1 and J is TRBJ2-5, with 8 bases matching TRBD1. Losses at the gene ends were 2 bases for V and 7 bases for J; bases not matched to a gene: 13. CDR3 length: 16 amino acids. CDR1 and CDR2 from the germline V gene are SGHRS and YFSETQ. The CDR3 region has the DNA TGCGCCAGCAGCTTCCCCCCTGAGGGACAGGAGAGGACCCAGTACTTC. Its protein product is CASSFPPEGQERTQYF. Full variable domain (missing parts from reference TRBV5-1 and TRBJ2-5): KAGVTQTPRYLIKTRGQQVTLSCSPISGHRSVSWYQQTPGQGLQFLFEYFSETQRNKGNFPGRFSGRQFSNSRSEMNVSTLELGDSALYLCASSFPPEGQERTQYFGPGTRLLVL.

The CDR3 nucleotides are TGTGCCAGCAGCTTGTTTTACGAGCAGTACTTC. It is translated as CASSLFYEQYF. This chain links TRBV5-6 with TRBJ2-7, with no clear D. The CDR3 has 11 amino acids. Trimming cost V 1 base and J 4 bases, with 3 bases left between them. The germline CDR1 and CDR2 sequences are SGHDT and YYEEEE.

The V gene is TRBV28, the J gene TRBJ2-1, with 8 bases identical to TRBD2. The CDR3 consists of 15 residues. V trimming: 4 bases; J trimming: 7 bases; junction bases outside the gene matches: 9. The V gene's germline CDR1 is MDHEN and CDR2 SYDVKM. This CDR3 is CASSSPGLGRNEQFF. The CDR3 DNA is TGTGCCAGCAGTTCGCCGGGACTAGGCAGAAATGAGCAGTTCTTC.

The gene calls are TRBV5-1 and TRBJ2-5; 9 bases are a match to TRBD2. CDR3 size: 14 residues. V was clipped by 0 bases and J by 4 bases; unmatched bases: 1. Germline CDR1 reads SGHRS; CDR2 reads YFSETQ. CDR3 in DNA: TGCGCCAGCAGCTTGGTTAGCGGGAGAGAGACCCAGTACTTC. Residues: CASSLVSGRETQYF. The variable domain in full, completed from reference TRBV5-1 and TRBJ2-5, reads KAGVTQTPRYLIKTRGQQVTLSCSPISGHRSVSWYQQTPGQGLQFLFEYFSETQRNKGNFPGRFSGRQFSNSRSEMNVSTLELGDSALYLCASSLVSGRETQYFGPGTRLLVL.

The J gene is TRBJ2-2, the V gene TRBV7-2; TRBD2 matches 10 bases. The CDR3 has 19 residues. Germline loops: CDR1 SGHTA, CDR2 FQGNSA. The V segment lost 1 base and the J segment 0 bases; nucleotides outside the gene matches: 8. This CDR3 is CASSLVTGLATANTGELFF. DNA for the CDR3: TGTGCCAGCAGCTTAGTTACGGGACTAGCGACCGCGAACACCGGGGAGCTGTTTTTT.

This clone came up a few times. The gene calls are TRBV4-1 and TRBJ2-3, with D uncertain. The V and J ends lost 0 bases and 0 bases respectively, with 13 bases between them. The V gene's germline CDR1 is MGHRA and CDR2 YSYEKL. The CDR3 is made up of 17 amino acids. The CDR3 here is CASSQERTARSTDTQYF. CDR3 nucleotide sequence: TGCGCCAGCAGCCAAGAGAGAACAGCCCGTAGCACAGATACGCAGTATTTT.

V is TRBV4-3 and J is TRBJ2-2, with 11 bases identical to TRBD2. The V segment lost 8 bases and the J segment 6 bases; nucleotides outside the gene matches: 5. From germline, CDR1 is LGHNA and CDR2 YSLEER. This CDR3 region has 14 residues. CDR3: CASSLAGVSGELFF. CDR3 DNA sequence: TGCGCCAGCTCACTAGCGGGAGTTTCCGGGGAGCTGTTTTTT.

V usage is TRBV2 and J usage is TRBJ2-3; D call uncertain. The CDR3 consists of 14 residues. CDR1 and CDR2 from the germline V gene are SNHLY and FYNNEI. The V end lost 2 bases, the J end lost 2 bases, and 8 bases lay between the germline ends. The CDR3 loop is CASSELNHTDTQYF. The CDR3 region has the DNA TGTGCCAGCAGTGAACTGAACCACACAGATACGCAGTATTTT.

The rearrangement links TRBV19 to TRBJ1-1; D might be TRBD1 (5 bases). The CDR3 sequence is 14 residues long. The germline V gene has CDR1 LNHDA and CDR2 SQIVND (reference sequence). Trimming cost V 4 bases and J 3 bases, with 12 bases left between them. CDR3: CASSRGRFYTEAFF. The DNA for the CDR3 is TGTGCCAGTAGTAGGGGGAGGTTCTACACTGAAGCTTTCTTT.

The V call is TRBV9, the J call TRBJ1-1, with D unclear. Trimming shortened V by 2 bases and J by 7 bases, and 9 bases separated the two germline ends. CDR3 length: 12 amino acids. Looked up from germline, CDR1 is SGDLS and CDR2 is YYNGEE. The CDR3 protein is CASSVGLGEAFF. CDR3 coding DNA: TGTGCCAGCAGCGTCGGCCTCGGTGAAGCTTTCTTT.

The chain is built from TRBV4-2 and TRBJ2-3, with D uncertain. The V end lost 1 base, the J end lost 2 bases, and 4 bases lay between the germline ends. CDR1 and CDR2 from the germline V gene are LGHNA and YNFKEQ. The CDR3 runs to 13 residues. The CDR3 region is CASSQGDTDTQYF. CDR3 DNA: TGTGCCAGCAGCCAAGGCGACACAGATACGCAGTATTTT.

V is TRBV7-2 and J is TRBJ1-2, with D possibly being TRBD1 (6 bases). Per germline, CDR1 SGHTA and CDR2 FQGNSA. V was shortened by 0 bases and J by 5 bases, with 13 bases between the two germline ends. This CDR3 is 15 amino acids long. The CDR3 here is CASSLAGSTGYGYTF. In DNA form, the CDR3 reads TGTGCCAGCAGCTTAGCGGGGTCGACAGGATATGGCTACACCTTC.

The CDR3 spells CASSLDGRGYEQYF. The CDR3 DNA reads as TGTGCCAGCAGTTTAGACGGGAGAGGATACGAGCAGTACTTC. The genes are TRBV28 and TRBJ2-7; D is possibly TRBD2 (6 bases). This CDR3 comprises 14 residues. With 2 bases removed from V and 4 bases from J, the gap between germline ends came to 12 bases. Germline values: CDR1 MDHEN, CDR2 SYDVKM.